The 13 T cell receptor beta chains presented below share a single source sample, sequenced in a study of blood T cells in healthy people across ages. Together with a sample-barcoded 5' primer, a J-beta primer mix was included in a second PCR lasting roughly 6 to 12 cycles. TCRdb itself ran the 5' RACE reads through MiXCR, one entry per CDR3 protein. The repertoire holds over a million distinct CDR3 sequences, with roughly 24% as singletons. These data were also filed under a second study, of T cells of mothers and their children.

The sequenced sample consisted of blood. The receptors originated from a girl aged 2-10 years in good health.

This clonotype was found a few times. The V and J genes are TRBV24-1 and TRBJ2-5; D may be TRBD2 (7 bases). The J call may not be correct, given that the DNA end is closer to TRBJ2-1. Germline CDR1 and CDR2: KGHDR and SFDVKD. The CDR3 extends over 13 amino acids. This chain's CDR3 is CATGGALRDEQFF. The CDR3 DNA sequence: TGTGCCACCGGGGGGGCCCTGAGGGATGAGCAGTTCTTC.

The chain joins TRBV28 to TRBJ2-2; tentative D call: TRBD2 (7 bases). Trimming removed 6 bases at V and 2 bases at J, with 16 bases between. CDR1 and CDR2 from the germline V gene are MDHEN and SYDVKM. This CDR3 has 16 amino acids. The CDR3 region is CASSPLGGLNTGELFF. The CDR3 DNA reads TGTGCCAGCAGCCCCCTCGGGGGGCTTAACACCGGGGAGCTGTTTTTT.

The chain couples TRBV10-3 to TRBJ2-5, with TRBD1 matching over 8 bases. Gene TRBJ2-7 matches the end of the DNA better, so the J call may be wrong. The CDR3 covers 14 residues. Germline V CDR1 and CDR2: ENHRY, SYGVKD. CDR3 sequence: CAISWDRIHYEQYF. The CDR3 nucleotides are TGTGCCATCAGTTGGGACAGGATTCACTACGAGCAGTACTTC.

This chain joins TRBV27 and TRBJ2-4; a weak D match, TRBD2 (5 bases). V shed 10 bases and J shed 8 bases, with 12 bases lying between them. The CDR3 is 11 residues long. From germline, CDR1 is MNHEY and CDR2 SMNVEV (reference sequence). CDR3 region: CATTTGDIQYF. The CDR3 nucleotides read TGTGCCACCACAACCGGGGACATTCAGTACTTC.

This clonotype was seen a few times. The chain employs TRBV28 and TRBJ1-1, with D possibly being TRBD1 (6 bases). Trimming removed 4 bases from V and 3 bases from J, with 15 bases in between. Germline V gives CDR1 MDHEN, CDR2 SYDVKM. The CDR3 consists of 15 residues. In nucleotides, the CDR3 is TGTGCCAGCAGTTCCCGACAGGTCACTTACACTGAAGCTTTCTTT. Translation: CASSSRQVTYTEAFF.

CDR3 nucleotide sequence: TGTGCCAGCAGCCAAGCAGGGAGAACTGAAGCTTTCTTT. Amino acids: CASSQAGRTEAFF. The chain joins TRBV3-1 to TRBJ1-1; a possible D gene is TRBD1 (5 bases). This CDR3 is built from 13 residues. Germline loops: CDR1 LGHDT, CDR2 YNNKEL (reference sequence). V lost 1 base, J lost 5 bases, and 8 bases lay in between. Supplemented by reference TRBV3-1 and TRBJ1-1, the full variable domain reads DTAVSQTPKYLVTQMGNDKSIKCEQNLGHDTMYWYKQDSKKFLKIMFSYNNKELIINETVPNRFSPKSPDKAHLNLHINSLELGDSAVYFCASSQAGRTEAFFGQGTRLTVV.

There are a few counts of this clonotype. The chain has TRBV24-1 and TRBJ2-5; TRBD2 matches 11 bases. Trimming at V came to 6 bases and at J to 5 bases, leaving 10 bases not matched to a gene. CDR3 size: 16 residues. Germline loops: CDR1 KGHDR, CDR2 SFDVKD. The CDR3 here is CATSRVGLAGSETQYF. CDR3 DNA: TGTGCCACCAGTAGGGTCGGACTAGCGGGTTCCGAGACCCAGTACTTC.

V gene TRBV20-1 combines with J gene TRBJ1-1; D not certain. The CDR3 length is 12 residues. The germline gives CDR1 DFQATT, CDR2 SNEGSKA (reference sequence). This CDR3 reads CRGGLVNTEAFF. As DNA, the CDR3 is TGCAGGGGAGGGTTGGTGAACACTGAAGCTTTCTTT.

This clonotype was counted only a few times. The CDR3 sequence: CASSPNPGTEGYEQYF. CDR3 sequence (DNA): TGTGCCAGCAGCCCAAACCCCGGGACGGAAGGCTACGAGCAGTACTTC. V and J are TRBV7-9 and TRBJ2-7; D may be TRBD1 or TRBD2 (5 bases each). Per the germline V gene, CDR1 is SEHNR and CDR2 is FQNEAQ (reference sequence). The V end was cut by 5 bases, the J end by 3 bases, with 20 bases between. This CDR3 is 16 amino acids long.

This clonotype has a handful of counts. This chain uses TRBV20-1 with TRBJ2-5; 8 bases are shared with TRBD2. The DNA end lines up better with TRBJ2-1; the J call may be wrong. Germline CDR1 reads DFQATT; CDR2 reads SNEGSKA (reference sequence). This CDR3 is built from 11 residues. Here the CDR3 reads CSAVSGTRQFF. In DNA, the CDR3 is TGCAGTGCCGTCTCCGGGACTAGGCAGTTCTTC.

There are a few counts of this clonotype. The chain employs TRBV12-3 or TRBV12-4 and TRBJ1-5; 7 bases are shared with TRBD1. V shed 4 bases, J shed 11 bases, and the junction held 5 bases outside the gene matches. The CDR3 has 12 amino acids. CDR3 in amino acids: CASSSTQGSQHF. The CDR3 coding sequence is TGTGCCAGCAGTTCCACACAGGGGTCCCAGCATTTT.

CDR3 sequence: CASSDRGGTSYEQYF. CDR3 nucleotides: TGTGCCAGCAGTGATAGGGGAGGGACCTCCTACGAGCAGTACTTC. The rearrangement joins TRBV2 to TRBJ2-7, with 7 nucleotides matching TRBD2. The CDR3 runs 15 residues. The germline V gene has CDR1 SNHLY and CDR2 FYNNEI. V shed 3 bases and J 0 bases; nucleotides not matched to a gene: 5.

This clonotype was counted only a few times. This chain joins TRBV4-3 and TRBJ2-1; perhaps TRBD1 as D (6 bases). V was trimmed by 0 bases and J by 8 bases, leaving 8 bases between them. The CDR3 totals 13 residues. The germline V gene has CDR1 LGHNA and CDR2 YSLEER. This CDR3 reads CASSQETGYEQFF. CDR3 nucleotides: TGCGCCAGCAGCCAAGAGACAGGTTATGAGCAGTTCTTC.